Listed below are T cell receptor beta chains from one sample, sequenced in a study of blood T cell repertoires in COVID-19. Data came from immunoSEQ multiplex PCR; TCRdb stores just in-frame clones and leaves some out. The table records about 180,000 clones, around 87% of them present only once. Sequences were obtained from peripheral blood. The receptors shown here come from a woman aged 65 to 85 with COVID-19, enrolled during active disease. The CDR3 runs from the conserved cysteine through the conserved F or W. The D gene is left open where the match is weak. Some rows have no size entry. The others give once, few or many, or a class for an expanded clone.

v_call,j_call,d_call,clone_size,cdr3_nt,cdr3_aa
TRBV5-4,TRBJ2-2,NA,NA,TGTGCCAGCAGCTGGGAAGCACTAGTGGGCACCGGGGAGCTGTTTTTT,CASSWEALVGTGELFF
TRBV15,TRBJ1-5,NA,NA,TGTGCCACCAGCAGAGATTATACGCTGGGGCAGGCAAATCAGCCCCAGCATTTT,CATSRDYTLGQANQPQHF
TRBV29-1,TRBJ2-1,NA,NA,TGCAGCGTTGAACTTTTCGGGAATGAGCAGTTCTTC,CSVELFGNEQFF
TRBV4-1,TRBJ1-6,NA,NA,TGCGCCAGCGGCCAAGGGAGGGGTTCACCCCTCCACTTT,CASGQGRGSPLHF
TRBV7-9,TRBJ1-1,NA,NA,TGTGCCAGCAGCTTAGGGTCCGGGATGAACACTGAAGCTTTCTTT,CASSLGSGMNTEAFF
TRBV18,TRBJ2-7,NA,NA,TGTGCCAGCTCACCGCAACTAGGAAGGGACGAGCAGTACTTC,CASSPQLGRDEQYF
TRBV29-1,TRBJ1-2,TRBD1,NA,TGCAGCGTCTTAGGACAGGGAGCTAACTATGGCTACACCTTC,CSVLGQGANYGYTF
TRBV2,TRBJ2-1,TRBD2,NA,TGTGCCAGCAGCTCCCTCCCGGGACTAGCGGGACCCGAGCAGTTCTTC,CASSSLPGLAGPEQFF
TRBV3-1/TRBV3-2,TRBJ2-7,NA,NA,TGTGCCAGCAGCCAAGTACAGGGATACTACGAGCAGTACTTC,CASSQVQGYYEQYF
TRBV2,TRBJ1-5,TRBD1,NA,TGTGCCAGCAGCGGACAGGGGGTACAGCCCCAGCATTTT,CASSGQGVQPQHF
TRBV7-9,TRBJ2-7,NA,NA,TGTGCCAGCAGCTTAGCGGGAGTAGTCGACGAGCAGTACTTC,CASSLAGVVDEQYF
TRBV15,TRBJ2-3,NA,NA,TGTGCCACCAGCAGAGATCCGGGAGCAGATACGCAGTATTTT,CATSRDPGADTQYF
TRBV10-1,TRBJ2-3,NA,once,TGCGCCACCCGGCAAGGGGGCACAGATACGCAGTATTTT,CATRQGGTDTQYF
TRBV24-1,TRBJ2-1,NA,NA,TGTGCCACCAGTGATTCCCCCCCGAGAGGTGATGAGCAGTTCTTC,CATSDSPPRGDEQFF
TRBV9,TRBJ1-1,NA,NA,TGTGCCAGCAGCGGAGTCCCGGGGGTTCAAACTGAAGCTTTCTTT,CASSGVPGVQTEAFF
TRBV2,TRBJ1-2,NA,NA,TGTGCCAGCAGTGCCCTGCGCCCGAACTATGGCTACACCTTC,CASSALRPNYGYTF
TRBV18,TRBJ1-2,TRBD1,once,TGTGCCAGCTCACCGGGACAGCCCCGGTTCTATGGCTACACCTTC,CASSPGQPRFYGYTF
TRBV2,TRBJ1-2,NA,NA,TGTGCCAGCAGTGAAGGCGTCAGCGTCTATGGCTACACCTTC,CASSEGVSVYGYTF
TRBV3-1/TRBV3-2,TRBJ1-1,NA,NA,TGTGCCAGCAGCCCTTACGTGGGGCCCGGCGGCACTGAAGCTTTCTTT,CASSPYVGPGGTEAFF
TRBV6-5,TRBJ2-3,TRBD2,NA,TGTGCCAGCTCGTGGGCTAGCGGGTTCACAGATACGCAGTATTTT,CASSWASGFTDTQYF
TRBV19,TRBJ1-1,TRBD1,NA,TGTGCCACCCGACCTGACAGGGCTGAAGCTTTCTTT,CATRPDRAEAFF
TRBV5-4,TRBJ2-7,TRBD2,once,TGTGCCAGCAGCTTGGGACTAGCGGGAGTAGCTGAGCAGTACTTC,CASSLGLAGVAEQYF
TRBV3-1/TRBV3-2,TRBJ2-1,TRBD2,NA,TGTGCCAGCAGTCTACTAGCGAACGAGCAGTTCTTC,CASSLLANEQFF
TRBV3-1/TRBV3-2,TRBJ2-3,TRBD1,once,TGTGCCAGCAGCCACCAATCCTTACCGGGACAGAGGGATACGCAGTATTTT,CASSHQSLPGQRDTQYF
TRBV5-1,TRBJ2-7,NA,few,TGCGCCAGCAGCTTGGGGAGTCAAATCCAGGGAGGCGAGCAGTACTTC,CASSLGSQIQGGEQYF
TRBV5-5,TRBJ2-5,TRBD1,NA,TGTGCCAGCAGCCCCTTAGGGGGCGCTGAGACCCAGTACTTC,CASSPLGGAETQYF
TRBV5-1,TRBJ2-7,NA,NA,TGCGCCAGCAGGCCCGGACAGGGAGGGCAACGAGAGCAGTACTTC,CASRPGQGGQREQYF
TRBV6-4,TRBJ2-3,NA,NA,TGTGCCAGCAGCTTTACAGCAGGGTCAACAGATACGCAGTATTTT,CASSFTAGSTDTQYF
TRBV4-2,TRBJ2-2,TRBD2,NA,TGTGCCAGCAGGATACCGGGCAGCGGGGACACCGGGGAGCTGTTTTTT,CASRIPGSGDTGELFF
TRBV15,TRBJ1-2,NA,NA,TGTGCCACCAGCAGTCGCAGGGCGAACTATGGCTACACCTTC,CATSSRRANYGYTF
TRBV27,TRBJ2-7,TRBD1,NA,TGTGCCAGCAGGTCAACAGGGGGCACGTACGAGCAGTACTTC,CASRSTGGTYEQYF
TRBV24-1,TRBJ2-7,NA,once,TGTGCCACCAGTGACTACGGGCGAGGGGGCTCCTACGAGCAGTACTTC,CATSDYGRGGSYEQYF
TRBV5-8,TRBJ1-5,TRBD1,NA,TGTGCCAGCAGCTTGGTGGGGGACAGTGGTGGCAATCAGCCCCAGCATTTT,CASSLVGDSGGNQPQHF
TRBV9,TRBJ2-7,TRBD2,NA,TGTGCCAGCAGCGTATTTAGCGGGAGAAACTACGAGCAGTACTTC,CASSVFSGRNYEQYF
TRBV7-3,TRBJ2-1,NA,few,TGTGCCAGCAGCTTAAGGTGGGGGGATAAGGAGCAGTTCTTC,CASSLRWGDKEQFF
TRBV10-3,TRBJ2-2,NA,once,TGTGCCATCCGTCAGGAAAACACCGGGGAGCTGTTTTTT,CAIRQENTGELFF
TRBV7-9,TRBJ2-1,NA,NA,TGTGCCAGCAGCTTATCTCTTGAGAATGAGCAGTTCTTC,CASSLSLENEQFF
TRBV7-3,TRBJ2-3,NA,NA,TGTGCCAGCAGCTTTCAGGGGTCAGATACGCAGTATTTT,CASSFQGSDTQYF
TRBV4-2,TRBJ2-2,NA,NA,TGTGCCAGCAGCCAAAGATTGGTCAGCGCCGGGGAGCTGTTTTTT,CASSQRLVSAGELFF
TRBV7-2,TRBJ2-2,TRBD2,NA,TGTGCCAGCAGCTTAGTTGGCGGGAGGAACACCGGGGAGCTGTTTTTT,CASSLVGGRNTGELFF
TRBV28,TRBJ2-7,NA,NA,TGTGCCAGCACTAATGCCGGGGTCCGACCGGAGCAGTACTTC,CASTNAGVRPEQYF
TRBV28,TRBJ1-5,NA,few,TGTGCCAGCAACGGGGATTATAGCGATCAGCCCCAGCATTTT,CASNGDYSDQPQHF
TRBV5-1,TRBJ2-6,NA,NA,TGCGCCAGCAGCTCTGGACAGCCGATTTCTGGGGCCAACGTCCTGACTTTC,CASSSGQPISGANVLTF
TRBV29-1,TRBJ2-7,NA,NA,TGCAGCGTGGTCGGGACATCCTCCTACGAGCAGTACTTC,CSVVGTSSYEQYF
TRBV5-4,TRBJ2-6,NA,NA,TGTGCCAGCAGCTTGGGATCTTTTAGCGTATACGAATCTGGGGCCAACGTCCTGACTTTC,CASSLGSFSVYESGANVLTF
TRBV2,TRBJ1-1,NA,NA,TGTGCCAGCAGCCGAGAGAAGAACACTGAAGCTTTCTTT,CASSREKNTEAFF
TRBV10-3,TRBJ2-5,NA,NA,TGTGCCATCAGTGATAAAGAGACCCAGTACTTC,CAISDKETQYF
TRBV27,TRBJ2-7,NA,NA,TGTGCCAGCACTCTAGGGGGGGGCTTTGGGGAGCAGTACTTC,CASTLGGGFGEQYF
TRBV5-6,TRBJ2-7,TRBD2,once,TGTGCCAGCAGCCCCATGTTTGGCGGGAGAATATCCTACGAGCAGTACTTC,CASSPMFGGRISYEQYF
TRBV7-9,TRBJ2-5,TRBD2,NA,TGTGCCAGCAGCTTGCGGTCGGGAGGGCCCAGGGAGACCCAGTACTTC,CASSLRSGGPRETQYF
TRBV18,TRBJ2-1,NA,NA,TGTGCCAGCTCACGTCAGTCCGGGACTCAGATGGATGAGCAGTTCTTC,CASSRQSGTQMDEQFF
TRBV2,TRBJ1-5,NA,NA,TGTGCCAGCAGTGACCCCTCGGGGGTTCAGCCCCAGCATTTT,CASSDPSGVQPQHF
TRBV11-3,TRBJ2-5,TRBD2,NA,TGTGCCAGCAGCTTGGGCGGGAGGGCTCAAGAGACCCAGTACTTC,CASSLGGRAQETQYF
TRBV19,TRBJ2-7,TRBD1,once,TGTGCCAGTAAAGACAGGGGCTCCTACGAGCAGTACTTC,CASKDRGSYEQYF
TRBV7-9,TRBJ2-6,TRBD1,NA,TGTGCCAGCAGAGGAGTGGACAGGGGGGAGAGCTCTGGGGCCAACGTCCTGACTTTC,CASRGVDRGESSGANVLTF